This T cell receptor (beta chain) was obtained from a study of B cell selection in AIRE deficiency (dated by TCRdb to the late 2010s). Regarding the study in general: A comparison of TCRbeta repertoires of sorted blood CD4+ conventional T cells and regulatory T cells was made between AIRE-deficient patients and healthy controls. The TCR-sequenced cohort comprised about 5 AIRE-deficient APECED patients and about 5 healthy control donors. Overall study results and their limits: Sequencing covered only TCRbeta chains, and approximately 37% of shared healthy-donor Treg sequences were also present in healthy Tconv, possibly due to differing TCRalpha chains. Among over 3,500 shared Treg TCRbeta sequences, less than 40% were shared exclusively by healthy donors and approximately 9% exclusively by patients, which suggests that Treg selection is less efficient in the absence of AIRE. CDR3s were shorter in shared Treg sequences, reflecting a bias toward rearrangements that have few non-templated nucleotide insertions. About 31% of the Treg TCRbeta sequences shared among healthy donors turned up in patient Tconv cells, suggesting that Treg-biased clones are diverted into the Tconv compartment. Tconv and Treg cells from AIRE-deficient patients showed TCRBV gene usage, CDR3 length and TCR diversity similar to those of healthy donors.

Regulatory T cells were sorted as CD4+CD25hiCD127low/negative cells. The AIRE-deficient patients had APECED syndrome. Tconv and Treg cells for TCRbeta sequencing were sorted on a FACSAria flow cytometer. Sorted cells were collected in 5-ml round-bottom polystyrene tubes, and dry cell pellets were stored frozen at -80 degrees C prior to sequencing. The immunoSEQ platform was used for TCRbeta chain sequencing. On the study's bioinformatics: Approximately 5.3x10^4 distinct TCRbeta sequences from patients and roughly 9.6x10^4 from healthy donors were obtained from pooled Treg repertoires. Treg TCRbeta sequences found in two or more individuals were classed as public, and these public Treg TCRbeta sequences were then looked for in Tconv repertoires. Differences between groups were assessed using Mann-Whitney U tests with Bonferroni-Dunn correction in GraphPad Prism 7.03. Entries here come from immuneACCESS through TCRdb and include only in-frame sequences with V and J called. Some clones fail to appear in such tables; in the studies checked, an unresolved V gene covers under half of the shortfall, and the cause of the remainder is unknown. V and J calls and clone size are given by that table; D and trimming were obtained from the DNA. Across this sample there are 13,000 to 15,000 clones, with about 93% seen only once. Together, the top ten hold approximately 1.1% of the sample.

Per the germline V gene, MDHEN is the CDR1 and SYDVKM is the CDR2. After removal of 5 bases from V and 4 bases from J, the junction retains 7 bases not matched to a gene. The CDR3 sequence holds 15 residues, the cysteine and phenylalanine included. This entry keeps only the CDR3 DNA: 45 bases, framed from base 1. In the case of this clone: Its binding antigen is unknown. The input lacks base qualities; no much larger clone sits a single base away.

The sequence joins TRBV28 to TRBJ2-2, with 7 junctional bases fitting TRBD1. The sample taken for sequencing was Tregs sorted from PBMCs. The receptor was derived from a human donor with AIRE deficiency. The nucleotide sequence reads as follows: TGTGCCAGCAGTAACAGGGGTTTGGGCACCGGGGAGCTGTTTTTT. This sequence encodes CASSNRGLGTGELFF.